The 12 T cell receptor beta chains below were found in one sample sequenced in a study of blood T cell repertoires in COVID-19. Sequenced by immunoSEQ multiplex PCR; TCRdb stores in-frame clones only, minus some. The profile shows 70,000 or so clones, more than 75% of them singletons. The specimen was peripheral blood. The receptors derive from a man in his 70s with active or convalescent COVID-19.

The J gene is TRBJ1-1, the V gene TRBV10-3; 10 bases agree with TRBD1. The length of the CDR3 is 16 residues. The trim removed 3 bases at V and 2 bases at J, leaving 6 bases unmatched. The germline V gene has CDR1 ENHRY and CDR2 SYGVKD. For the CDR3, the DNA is TGTGCCATCAGTGAACGGGGACAGGGGCGAAACACTGAAGCTTTCTTT. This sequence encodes CAISERGQGRNTEAFF.

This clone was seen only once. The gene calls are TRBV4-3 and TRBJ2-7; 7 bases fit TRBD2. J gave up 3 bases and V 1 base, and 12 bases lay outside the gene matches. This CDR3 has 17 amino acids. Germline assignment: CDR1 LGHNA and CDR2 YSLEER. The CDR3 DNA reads TGCGCCAGCAGCCAAGGTTATCGAGGGGCTAGCGGCTACGAGCAGTACTTC. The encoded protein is CASSQGYRGASGYEQYF.

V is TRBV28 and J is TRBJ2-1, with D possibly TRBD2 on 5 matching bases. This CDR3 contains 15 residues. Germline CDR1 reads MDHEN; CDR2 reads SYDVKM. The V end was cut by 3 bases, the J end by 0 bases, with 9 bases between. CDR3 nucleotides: TGTGCCAGCAGTTTCGCGGGTAGCTCCTACAATGAGCAGTTCTTC. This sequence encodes CASSFAGSSYNEQFF.

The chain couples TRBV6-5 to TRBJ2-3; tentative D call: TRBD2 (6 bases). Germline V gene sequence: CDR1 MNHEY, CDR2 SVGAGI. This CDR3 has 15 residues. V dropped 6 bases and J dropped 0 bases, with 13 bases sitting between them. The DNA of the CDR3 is TGTGCCAGCAGGGGGACTTTCTCTAGCACAGATACGCAGTATTTT. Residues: CASRGTFSSTDTQYF.

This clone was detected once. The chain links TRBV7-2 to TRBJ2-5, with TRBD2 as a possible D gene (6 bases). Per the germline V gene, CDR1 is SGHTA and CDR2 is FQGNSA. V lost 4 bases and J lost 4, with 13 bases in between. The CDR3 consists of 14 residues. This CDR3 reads CASSSPGGTETQYF. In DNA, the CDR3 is TGTGCCAGCAGCTCCCCCGGCGGGACAGAGACCCAGTACTTC.

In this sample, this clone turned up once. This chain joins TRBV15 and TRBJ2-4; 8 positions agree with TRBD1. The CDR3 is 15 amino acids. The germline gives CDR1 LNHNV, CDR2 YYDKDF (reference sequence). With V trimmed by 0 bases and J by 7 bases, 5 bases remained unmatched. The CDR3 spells CATSRDSTGDNIQYF. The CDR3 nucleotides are TGTGCCACCAGCAGAGATTCGACAGGGGATAACATTCAGTACTTC.

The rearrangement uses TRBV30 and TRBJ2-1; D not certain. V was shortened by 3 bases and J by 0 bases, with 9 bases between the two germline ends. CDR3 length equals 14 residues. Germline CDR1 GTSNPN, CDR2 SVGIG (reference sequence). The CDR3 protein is CAWRTSSSYNEQFF. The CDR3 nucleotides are TGTGCCTGGAGGACCTCTAGCTCCTACAATGAGCAGTTCTTC. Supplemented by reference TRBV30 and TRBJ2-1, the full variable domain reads SQTIHQWPATLVQPVGSPLSLECTVEGTSNPNLYWYRQAAGRGLQLLFYSVGIGQISSEVPQNLSASRPQDRQFILSSKKLLLSDSGFYLCAWRTSSSYNEQFFGPGTRLTVL.

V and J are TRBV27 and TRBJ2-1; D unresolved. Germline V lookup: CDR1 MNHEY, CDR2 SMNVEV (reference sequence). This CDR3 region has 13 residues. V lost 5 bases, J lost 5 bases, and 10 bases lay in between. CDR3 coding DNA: TGTGCCAGCAGTAACACTAACAACAATGAGCAGTTCTTC. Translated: CASSNTNNNEQFF.

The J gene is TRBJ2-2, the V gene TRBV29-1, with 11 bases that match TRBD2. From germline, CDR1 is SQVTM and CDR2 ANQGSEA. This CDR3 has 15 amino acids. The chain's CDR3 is CSSSGTSGLGGELFF. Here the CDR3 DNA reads TGCAGTTCCTCCGGGACTAGCGGCTTGGGGGGGGAGCTGTTTTTT.

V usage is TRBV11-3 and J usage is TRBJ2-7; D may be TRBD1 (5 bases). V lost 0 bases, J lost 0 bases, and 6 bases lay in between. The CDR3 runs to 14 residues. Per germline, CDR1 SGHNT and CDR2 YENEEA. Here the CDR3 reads CASSLDGHSYEQYF. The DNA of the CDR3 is TGTGCCAGCAGCTTAGATGGACACTCCTACGAGCAGTACTTC.

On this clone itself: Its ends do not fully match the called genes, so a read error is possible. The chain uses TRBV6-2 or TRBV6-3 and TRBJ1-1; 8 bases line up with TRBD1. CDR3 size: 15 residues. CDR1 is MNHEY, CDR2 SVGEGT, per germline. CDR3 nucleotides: TGTGCCAGCAGTGACTCCGGGACAGGAAACACTGAAGCTTTCTTT. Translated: CASSDSGTGNTEAFF.

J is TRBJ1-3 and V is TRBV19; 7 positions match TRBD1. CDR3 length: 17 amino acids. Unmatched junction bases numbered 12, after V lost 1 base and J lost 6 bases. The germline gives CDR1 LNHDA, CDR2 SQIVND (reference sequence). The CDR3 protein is CASSIGQGRGKENTIYF. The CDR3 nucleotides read TGTGCCAGTAGTATAGGCCAGGGCAGGGGGAAGGAAAACACCATATATTTT.